The 6 T cell receptor beta chains presented below share a single source sample, sequenced in a study of OX40 agonist ivuxolimab in advanced cancers. Sequencing was performed with immunoSEQ multiplex PCR; in TCRdb, only in-frame clones are kept and a portion is missing. This sample carries tens of thousands of clones, roughly nine tenths of them seen once, and the ten largest clones take roughly 0.76%. Sequencing was performed on CD4+ or CD8+ T cells sorted from blood, taken in a trial of the OX40 agonist ivuxolimab. The receptor set was obtained from an adult with an advanced solid tumor such as melanoma, head and neck, liver or kidney cancer.

This clone was picked up one time. The chain has TRBV2 and TRBJ1-3; D uncertain. V lost 4 bases, J lost 4 bases, and 5 bases lay in between. CDR3 length: 12 residues. Germline CDR1 is SNHLY and CDR2 is FYNNEI. The CDR3 sequence: CASSVGGNTIYF. As DNA, the CDR3 is TGTGCCAGCAGTGTAGGAGGAAACACCATATATTTT. The variable domain in full, completed from reference TRBV2 and TRBJ1-3, reads EPEVTQTPSHQVTQMGQEVILRCVPISNHLYFYWYRQILGQKVEFLVSFYNNEISEKSEIFDDQFSVERPDGSNFTLKIRSTKLEDSAMYFCASSVGGNTIYFGEGSWLTVV.

The chain has TRBV11-2 and TRBJ2-5; D remains unclear. CDR1 and CDR2 from the germline V gene are SGHAT and FQNNGV. The CDR3 extends over 15 amino acids. Trimming shortened V by 4 bases and J by 5 bases, and 17 bases separated the two germline ends. The chain's CDR3 is CASSSRQSFKETQYF. In nucleotides, the CDR3 is TGTGCCAGCAGCTCGAGGCAGAGCTTTAAGGAGACCCAGTACTTC.

This sequence joins TRBV18 and TRBJ1-5, with 7 bases fitting TRBD1. CDR1 and CDR2 from the germline V gene are KGHSH and LQKENI. The junction had 4 bases not matched to a gene; V was cut back by 0 bases and J by 2 bases. This CDR3 contains 16 residues. This chain's CDR3 is CASSPPGQGGNQPQHF. Written as DNA, the CDR3 is TGTGCCAGCTCACCACCGGGGCAGGGGGGCAATCAGCCCCAGCATTTT. The whole variable domain, remainder taken from reference TRBV18 and TRBJ1-5, is NAGVMQNPRHLVRRRGQEARLRCSPMKGHSHVYWYRQLPEEGLKFMVYLQKENIIDESGMPKERFSAEFPKEGPSILRIQQVVRGDSAAYFCASSPPGQGGNQPQHFGDGTRLSIL.

V and J are TRBV6-5 and TRBJ2-7; D possibly corresponds to TRBD1 (6 bases). This CDR3 has 15 amino acids. Trimming took 5 bases from V and 0 from J, leaving 14 bases between them. Germline V gives CDR1 MNHEY, CDR2 SVGAGI. In DNA form, the CDR3 reads TGTGCCAGCAGTCGGACAGCCCTGAGCTCCTACGAGCAGTACTTC. The encoded protein is CASSRTALSSYEQYF.

Note on this clone: In the same sample, other DNA sequences code for this CDR3. V gene TRBV27 combines with J gene TRBJ1-4, with D unresolved. Germline V gives CDR1 MNHEY, CDR2 SMNVEV (reference sequence). Trimming took 3 bases from V and 8 from J, leaving 13 bases between them. The CDR3 extends over 14 amino acids. The CDR3 here is CASSLTAGQEKLFF. The DNA for the CDR3 is TGTGCCAGCAGTTTGACGGCGGGCCAGGAAAAACTGTTTTTT. Full variable domain (missing parts from reference TRBV27 and TRBJ1-4): EAQVTQNPRYLITVTGKKLTVTCSQNMNHEYMSWYRQDPGLGLRQIYYSMNVEVTDKGDVPEGYKVSRKEKRNFPLILESPSPNQTSLYFCASSLTAGQEKLFFGSGTQLSVL.

This chain joins TRBV7-2 and TRBJ2-6; D unclear. The CDR3 covers 15 residues. CDR1 is SGHTA and CDR2 is FQGNSA in the germline V gene. Trimming left V 2 bases short and J 4 bases short, with 9 bases between. CDR3 nucleotide sequence: TGTGCCAGCAGCTTAATCTGGTCCGGGGCCAACGTCCTGACTTTC. Encoded protein: CASSLIWSGANVLTF.